The sequence of this T cell receptor (beta chain) was determined in a study of T cells in Graves' hyperthyroidism and ophthalmopathy. Study-wide results and caveats: Model-based prediction identified ophthalmopathy a median approximately 6.2 months prior to its onset.

RNA transcripts served as the template for amplifying TCR beta CDR3 regions. Initially, a first-round RT-PCR of the TCR CDR3 employed the HTBI primer set. MiXCR, run by TCRdb on the multiplex PCR reads, gives a single entry per CDR3 protein. This sample has hundreds of thousands of distinct CDR3 sequences, with about a sixth found just once. With respect to this clonotype: What it binds is not known.

CDR3 length: 16 amino acids. Germline V gene data show CDR1 as LNHDA and CDR2 as SQIVND (reference sequence). V lost 7 bases to trimming and J lost 1 base; unmatched junction nucleotides: 11. The study based diagnoses on clinical symptoms, serum thyroxine and TRAb, thyroid ultrasound and orbital computed tomography. Cells are PBMCs isolated from 10 ml of fresh blood. The sequenced sample consisted of blood. The receptor's source is a woman aged 55-69 years with Graves' ophthalmopathy. V usage is TRBV19 and J usage is TRBJ1-2; TRBD1 matches 8 bases. CDR3 DNA sequence: TGTGCCAGTAAAGGGGAAGGGGGACAGGTTAACTATGGCTACACCTTC. As protein: CASKGEGGQVNYGYTF.